The T cell receptor (beta chain) under discussion was sequenced for a study of Ad26.COV2.S vaccination and SARS-CoV-2 variants. Study as a whole: Into the muscle, Ad26.COV2.S was dosed once or twice, 56 days apart.

Treatment given: around 19 received Ad26.COV2.S at low or high dose, single or two shots; about 5 received placebo; per-sample allocation not given. The samples were gathered on day 63 after the first injection of vaccine or placebo. TCRdb keeps only in-frame clones here, not all; method: immunoSEQ multiplex PCR. The sample has more than 400,000 clones, 90% seen once; the top ten hold roughly 4.3%. Germline-derived CDR1 and CDR2 are KGHSH and LQKENI. The CDR3 covers 16 residues. The V gene end was trimmed by 3 bases and the J gene end by 6 bases; junction bases not matched to a gene: 13. This chain joins TRBV18 and TRBJ1-1, with 7 bases matching TRBD1. The sample here was peripheral blood, taken in a trial of Ad26.COV2.S vaccine versus placebo. The TCR was taken from a person aged 18-60 years who received the Ad26.COV2.S COVID-19 vaccine or a placebo. In nucleotides, the CDR3 is TGTGCCAGCTCACCTAAACCGGTTACCCAGGGGGCTGAAGCTTTCTTT. Encoded protein: CASSPKPVTQGAEAFF.